Listed here are 2 T cell receptor beta chains from one sample, sequenced in a study of resident and recirculating memory T cells in vitiligo. The method was immunoSEQ multiplex PCR; TCRdb's version includes in-frame clones alone and lacks a portion of them. The data contain fewer than 80,000 clones, roughly nine tenths of them singletons. Sequenced: blood. The receptors shown here come from a male donor with vitiligo.

The rearrangement joins TRBV18 to TRBJ2-1; tentatively, D is TRBD1 (7 bases). The CDR3 is 15 residues long. The V and J ends lost 6 bases and 1 base respectively, with 13 bases between them. Per germline, CDR1 KGHSH and CDR2 LQKENI. DNA for the CDR3: TGTGCCAGCTCCGTGGAGGGGGCGTCCTACAATGAGCAGTTCTTC. Translation: CASSVEGASYNEQFF. Full variable domain (remainder filled in from reference TRBV18 and TRBJ2-1): NAGVMQNPRHLVRRRGQEARLRCSPMKGHSHVYWYRQLPEEGLKFMVYLQKENIIDESGMPKERFSAEFPKEGPSILRIQQVVRGDSAAYFCASSVEGASYNEQFFGPGTRLTVL.

The chain carries TRBV11-1 and TRBJ2-3; 10 bases align to TRBD2. The germline gives CDR1 SGHAT, CDR2 FQDESV (reference sequence). V lost 1 base and J lost 0; bases outside the gene matches: 7. The CDR3 contains 18 residues. The CDR3 DNA sequence: TGTGCCAGCAGCTTAGGCCAGCGGGGGGGCCTAAGCACAGATACGCAGTATTTT. Amino acids: CASSLGQRGGLSTDTQYF.